This section outlines one T cell receptor beta chain sequence together with its context. The antigen is unknown. J gave up 3 bases and V 3 bases, and 8 bases lay outside the gene matches. Germline V gives CDR1 SGHNT, CDR2 YENEEA. The CDR3 length is 17 residues. This entry is derived from a study of cytomegalovirus exposure and HLA in healthy donors. The study's findings and limits: An analysis done earlier found most TCR beta V segments productive about 90% or about 30% of the time.

Primers: 60 Vbeta forward and 13 Jbeta reverse. Original processing notes: About 11 million of the 75 million to 95 million unique TCR beta chains counted in a later analysis were shared. Sequencing was performed with immunoSEQ multiplex PCR; in TCRdb, only in-frame clones are kept and a portion is missing. That table gives V, J and clone size, and the DNA gave D and trimming. The profile shows roughly 150,000 clones, 75% to 90% of them singletons. The sequenced sample was PBMCs. The clonotype was recovered from a male donor in good health and CMV-seronegative. This chain joins TRBV11-3 and TRBJ2-2; 9 bases match TRBD2. The CDR3 bases are TGTGCCAGCAGCTTTTCCTCGCGGGGGGGGTACACCGGGGAGCTGTTTTTT. The encoded protein is CASSFSSRGGYTGELFF.